The clone carrying this T cell receptor (beta chain) was detected only once. Its antigen is undetermined. There are 13 residues in the CDR3. V was trimmed by 7 bases and J by 4 bases, leaving 13 bases between them. Germline loops: CDR1 LGHNT, CDR2 FRNRAP. The data were produced by immunoSEQ multiplex PCR, yet TCRdb's version contains in-frame clones alone and is incomplete. Among about 110,000 clones listed, roughly 88% were seen once. These data come from a study of T cell responses to AZD1222 COVID-19 vaccine. Findings and limits, study-wide: In the spike-specific TCR repertoire, nearly half reportedly target unmutated variant regions.

The V and J genes are TRBV12-5 and TRBJ1-1; D not resolved. The receptor comes from an adult in good health. The sequenced sample was peripheral blood, obtained on day 0 of AZD1222 vaccination. The chain's CDR3 is CASVLDWGTEAFF. In DNA form, the CDR3 reads TGTGCTAGTGTCCTCGACTGGGGCACTGAAGCTTTCTTT.